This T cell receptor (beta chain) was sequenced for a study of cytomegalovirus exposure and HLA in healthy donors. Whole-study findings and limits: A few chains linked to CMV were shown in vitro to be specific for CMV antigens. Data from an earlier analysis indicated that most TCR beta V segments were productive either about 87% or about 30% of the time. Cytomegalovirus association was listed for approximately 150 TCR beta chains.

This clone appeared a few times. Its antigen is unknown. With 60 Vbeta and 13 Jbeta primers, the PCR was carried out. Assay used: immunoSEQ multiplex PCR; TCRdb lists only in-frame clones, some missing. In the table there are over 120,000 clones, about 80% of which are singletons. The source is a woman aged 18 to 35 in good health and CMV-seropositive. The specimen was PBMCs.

CDR3 bases: TGTGCCAGCAGTCAAACAACTGGAAACACCATATATTTT. Its protein is CASSQTTGNTIYF. The V gene is TRBV7-2, the J gene TRBJ1-3; no firm D call. Germline CDR1 and CDR2: SGHTA and FQGNSA. This CDR3 is 13 amino acids long. V lost 6 bases to trimming and J lost 2 bases, with 8 bases between them. The full variable domain, with the rest looked up from reference TRBV7-2 and TRBJ1-3, is GAGVSQSPSNKVTEKGKDVELRCDPISGHTALYWYRQSLGQGLEFLIYFQGNSAPDKSGLPSDRFSAERTGGSVSTLTIQRTQQEDSAVYLCASSQTTGNTIYFGEGSWLTVV.